This T cell receptor beta chain was found in a study of blood T cell repertoires in COVID-19. About the study: Some COVID-19 samples were acute and others convalescent; all came from the United States, Italy and Spain. Nucleic acid was either cDNA or gDNA, and it came from T cells, B-cell-depleted T cells, or PBMCs.

The method was immunoSEQ multiplex PCR; TCRdb's version includes in-frame clones alone and lacks a portion of them. The sample shows roughly 120,000 clones, over 80% of them seen only once. The CDR3 has 19 amino acids. V dropped 0 bases and J dropped 1; count of bases not matched to a gene: 8. Germline lookup yields CDR1 SGDLS and CDR2 YYNGEE. The chain joins TRBV9 to TRBJ2-2; 11 nucleotides align to TRBD2. This clonotype was obtained from a human donor in a cohort sampled during active COVID-19. Sequenced: peripheral blood. CDR3 in amino acids: CASSVGLASGRMNTGELFF. The CDR3 DNA follows: TGTGCCAGCAGCGTAGGCCTTGCTAGCGGGAGGATGAACACCGGGGAGCTGTTTTTT.